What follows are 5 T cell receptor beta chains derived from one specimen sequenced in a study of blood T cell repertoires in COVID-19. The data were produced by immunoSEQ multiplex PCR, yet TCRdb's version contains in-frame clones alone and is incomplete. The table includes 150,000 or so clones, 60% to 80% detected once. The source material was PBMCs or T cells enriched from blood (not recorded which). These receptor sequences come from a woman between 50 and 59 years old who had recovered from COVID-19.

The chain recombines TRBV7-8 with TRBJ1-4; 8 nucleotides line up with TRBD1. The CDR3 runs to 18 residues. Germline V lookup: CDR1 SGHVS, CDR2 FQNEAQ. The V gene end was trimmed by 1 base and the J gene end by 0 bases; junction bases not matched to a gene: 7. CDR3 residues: CASSLGQGAATTNEKLFF. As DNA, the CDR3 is TGTGCCAGCAGCTTAGGCCAGGGGGCGGCTACAACTAATGAAAAACTGTTTTTT.

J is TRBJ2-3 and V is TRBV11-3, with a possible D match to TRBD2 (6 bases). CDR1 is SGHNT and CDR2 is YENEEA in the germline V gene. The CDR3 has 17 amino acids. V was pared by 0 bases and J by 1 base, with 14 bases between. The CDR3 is CASSLDRWGEGTDTQYF. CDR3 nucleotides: TGTGCCAGCAGCTTAGATCGTTGGGGGGAGGGCACAGATACGCAGTATTTT.

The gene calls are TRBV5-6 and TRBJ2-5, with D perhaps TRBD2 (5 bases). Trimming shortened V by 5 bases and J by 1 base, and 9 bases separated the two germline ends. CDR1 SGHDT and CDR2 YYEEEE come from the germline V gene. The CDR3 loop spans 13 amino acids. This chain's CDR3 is CASRRTGQETQYF. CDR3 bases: TGTGCCAGCAGGAGGACTGGCCAAGAGACCCAGTACTTC.

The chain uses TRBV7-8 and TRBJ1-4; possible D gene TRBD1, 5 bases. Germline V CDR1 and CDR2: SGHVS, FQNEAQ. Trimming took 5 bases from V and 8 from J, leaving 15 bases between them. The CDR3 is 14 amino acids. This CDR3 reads CASSTSHPGEKLFF. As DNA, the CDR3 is TGTGCCAGCAGCACCTCTCATCCAGGGGAAAAACTGTTTTTT.

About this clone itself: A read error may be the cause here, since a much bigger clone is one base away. For the CDR3, the DNA is TGTGCCAACACCCAGGTATGGAATGGTCAGCCCCAGCATTTT. Translation gives CANTQVWNGQPQHF. The chain employs TRBV28 and TRBJ1-5; no clear D gene. Trimming pared 10 bases from V and 6 bases from J, leaving 19 bases between. CDR1 is MDHEN, CDR2 SYDVKM, per germline. CDR3 length equals 14 residues.